This T cell receptor (beta chain) was sequenced for a study of blood T cell repertoires in COVID-19. Study context: In each case, the material was cDNA or gDNA derived from T cells, B-cell-depleted T cells, or PBMCs.

Per germline, CDR1 SNHLY and CDR2 FYNNEI. The ends were cut back, 6 bases at V and 8 bases at J, with 11 bases in the middle. The CDR3 runs to 12 residues. Per the study methods: Amplification of reference gene primers was used by the study to estimate nucleated cell counts. Method: immunoSEQ multiplex PCR; TCRdb's copy keeps in-frame clones and lacks some. Clone size and the V and J calls come from that table; the DNA yielded D and trimming. Among 150,000 or so clones listed, 80% to 90% were seen once. The chain uses TRBV2 and TRBJ2-1; a possible D gene is TRBD2 (5 bases). This sequence originates from a man aged 60 to 69 with acute or convalescent COVID-19. Sequenced: peripheral blood. The CDR3 is CASRQYGDEQFF. The DNA for the CDR3 is TGTGCCAGCAGACAATACGGGGATGAGCAGTTCTTC.